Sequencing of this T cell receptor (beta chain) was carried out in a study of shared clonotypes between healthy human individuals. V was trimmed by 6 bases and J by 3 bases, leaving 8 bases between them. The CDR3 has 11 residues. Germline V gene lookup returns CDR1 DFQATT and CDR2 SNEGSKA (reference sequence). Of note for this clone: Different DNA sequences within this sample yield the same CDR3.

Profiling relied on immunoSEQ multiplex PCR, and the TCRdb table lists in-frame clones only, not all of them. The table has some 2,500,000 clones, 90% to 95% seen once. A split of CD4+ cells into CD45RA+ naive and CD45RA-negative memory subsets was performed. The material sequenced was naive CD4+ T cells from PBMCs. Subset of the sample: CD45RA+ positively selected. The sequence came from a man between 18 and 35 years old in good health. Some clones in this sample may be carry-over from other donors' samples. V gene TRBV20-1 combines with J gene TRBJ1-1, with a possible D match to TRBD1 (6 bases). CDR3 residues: CSAPGDTEAFF. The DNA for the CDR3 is TGCAGTGCCCCAGGGGACACTGAAGCTTTCTTT.